The 2 T cell receptor beta chains listed next were all sequenced from one sample in a study of shared clonotypes between healthy human individuals. Sequencing was performed with immunoSEQ multiplex PCR; in TCRdb, only in-frame clones are kept and a portion is missing. The sample consists of 560,000 or so clones, around 96% of them appearing once. The naive CD8 subset, CD45RO-negative cells positively selected for CCR7, excluded terminally differentiated effector memory CD45RA+ cells. Material: naive CD8+ T cells sorted from blood. The receptors were gathered from a woman aged 25-40 years in good health.

The chain uses TRBV6-1 and TRBJ2-7; a possible D gene is TRBD1 (5 bases). Between the trimmed V and J ends, which lost 2 bases and 4 bases, there was a span of 12 bases. Germline CDR1 is MNHNS and CDR2 is SASEGT. This CDR3 is 14 amino acids long. The CDR3 loop is CASSELGRTYEQYF. For the CDR3, the DNA is TGTGCCAGCAGTGAATTGGGCAGGACATACGAGCAGTACTTC.

The chain employs TRBV5-4 and TRBJ1-4; the D is unclear. CDR1 SGHNT and CDR2 YYREEE come from the germline V gene (reference sequence). V shed 2 bases and J shed 7 bases, with 9 bases lying between them. The CDR3 has 13 amino acids. The CDR3 bases are TGTGCCAGCAGCTTCCGTGGGGTTGAAAAACTGTTTTTT. Its translation: CASSFRGVEKLFF.